These 20 T cell receptor beta chains were sequenced from one sample in a study of T cell responses to AZD1222 COVID-19 vaccine. The table came from immunoSEQ multiplex PCR; TCRdb's copy has only in-frame clones and leaves some out. The data show about 160,000 clones, roughly 90% seen once. Source: peripheral blood, taken 28 days after the second AZD1222 dose. The receptors shown here come from an adult who received the AZD1222 COVID-19 vaccine.

In this sample, this clone turned up a few times. The V gene is TRBV4-1, the J gene TRBJ2-1; 11 bases are shared with TRBD2. Germline V lookup: CDR1 MGHRA, CDR2 YSYEKL. CDR3 length equals 16 residues. With 4 bases clipped from V and 2 bases from J, the junction kept 4 bases outside the gene matches. For the CDR3, the DNA is TGCGCCAGCAGCCGAGAGACTAGCGGGACCTACAATGAGCAGTTCTTC. It yields the protein CASSRETSGTYNEQFF.

The J gene is TRBJ2-1, the V gene TRBV5-1, with 10 bases fitting TRBD2. CDR3 length: 17 residues. Trimming at V came to 4 bases and at J to 6 bases, leaving 13 bases not matched to a gene. Germline lookup yields CDR1 SGHRS and CDR2 YFSETQ. The DNA of the CDR3 is TGCGCCAGCAGCGGAGACAGTCTAGCGGGAGTTCGCAATGAGCAGTTCTTC. The encoded protein is CASSGDSLAGVRNEQFF.

This clone was picked up a small number of times. The chain joins TRBV9 to TRBJ2-1; no reliable D call. V gave up 4 bases and J gave up 12 bases, with 17 bases separating them. Germline-derived CDR1 and CDR2 are SGDLS and YYNGEE. The CDR3 covers 13 residues. This chain's CDR3 is CASSQDPSPPQFF. The CDR3 DNA is TGTGCCAGCAGCCAAGATCCCAGCCCCCCGCAGTTCTTC. Together with reference TRBV9 and TRBJ2-1, the CDR3 gives the full variable domain: DSGVTQTPKHLITATGQRVTLRCSPRSGDLSVYWYQQSLDQGLQFLIQYYNGEERAKGNILERFSAQQFPDLHSELNLSSLELGDSALYFCASSQDPSPPQFFGPGTRLTVL.

The chain combines TRBV3-1 (or the pseudogene TRBV3-2) with TRBJ1-5; possibly TRBD1 for D (5 bases). V was cut by 1 base and J by 5 bases, with 18 bases left in between. The CDR3 sequence is 17 residues long. CDR1 and CDR2 (germline): LGHDT, YNNKEL (reference sequence). CDR3 nucleotides: TGTGCCAGCAGCCAAGGGATCGTGGCAGGGAGTCATCAGCCCCAGCATTTT. It yields the protein CASSQGIVAGSHQPQHF.

This clone has a handful of counts. The genes are TRBV6-2 or TRBV6-3 and TRBJ2-7; D is unclear. V was trimmed by 0 bases and J by 3 bases, leaving 9 bases between them. Germline CDR1 is MNHEY and CDR2 is SVGEGT. The CDR3 has 14 amino acids. This CDR3 is CASSYSGSYYEQYF. CDR3 DNA: TGTGCCAGCAGTTACTCTGGCAGTTACTACGAGCAGTACTTC.

This chain joins TRBV12-3 or TRBV12-4 and TRBJ1-1, with D maybe TRBD1 (6 bases). The CDR3 consists of 10 residues. The V end lost 6 bases, the J end lost 8 bases, and 7 bases lay between the germline ends. The CDR3 loop reads CASRGTEAFF. CDR3 nucleotides: TGTGCCAGCAGAGGGACAGAAGCTTTCTTT.

The rearrangement links TRBV30 to TRBJ1-1, with 8 bases identical to TRBD1. This CDR3 has 14 residues. CDR1 is GTSNPN and CDR2 is SVGIG in the germline V gene (reference sequence). Trimming cost V 5 bases and J 1 base; bases outside gene matches: 6. The CDR3 DNA is TGTGCCTGGGGGACAGGCCAAGGGAACACTGAAGCTTTCTTT. Translating it yields CAWGTGQGNTEAFF.

J is TRBJ1-6 and V is TRBV9; TRBD1 aligns across 7 bases. Trimming cost V 4 bases and J 6 bases; bases outside gene matches: 4. Germline values: CDR1 SGDLS, CDR2 YYNGEE. This CDR3 has 14 amino acids. This CDR3 is CASSKQGSNSPLHF. CDR3 sequence (DNA): TGTGCCAGCAGCAAACAGGGGTCTAATTCACCCCTCCACTTT. Drawing the rest from reference TRBV9 and TRBJ1-6, the complete variable domain is DSGVTQTPKHLITATGQRVTLRCSPRSGDLSVYWYQQSLDQGLQFLIQYYNGEERAKGNILERFSAQQFPDLHSELNLSSLELGDSALYFCASSKQGSNSPLHFGNGTRLTVT.

The chain combines TRBV19 with TRBJ2-7; no definite D call. The CDR3 consists of 11 residues. V gave up 1 base and J gave up 6 bases, with 4 bases separating them. The germline V gene encodes CDR1 LNHDA and CDR2 SQIVND (reference sequence). CDR3 nucleotide sequence: TGTGCCAGTAGTATAGGCGGCGAGCAGTACTTC. It specifies CASSIGGEQYF.

The J gene is TRBJ1-5, the V gene TRBV12-3 or TRBV12-4, with unresolved D. Deletions cut 9 bases from V and 3 bases from J, with 12 bases between. There are 13 residues in the CDR3. The CDR3 DNA sequence: TGTGCCAGTCTCGGTTTGGCCAATCAGCCCCAGCATTTT. Residues: CASLGLANQPQHF.

J is TRBJ2-7 and V is TRBV3-1 (or the pseudogene TRBV3-2), with TRBD2 as a possible D gene (5 bases). Germline V gene lookup returns CDR1 LGHDT and CDR2 YNNKEL (reference sequence). The CDR3 runs to 14 residues. The V end was cut by 3 bases, the J end by 3 bases, with 12 bases between. CDR3 nucleotide sequence: TGTGCCAGCAGCCACGGGCCGGGGAACTACGAGCAGTACTTC. Its translation: CASSHGPGNYEQYF.

This sequence joins TRBV30 and TRBJ1-1; no reliable D call. V lost 8 bases, J lost 1 base, and 11 bases lay in between. The V gene's germline CDR1 is GTSNPN and CDR2 SVGIG (reference sequence). This CDR3 spans 12 amino acids. DNA for the CDR3: TGTGCCCACGATCTAAAGAACACTGAAGCTTTCTTT. Translated, it gives CAHDLKNTEAFF.

The genes are TRBV19 and TRBJ2-7, with D uncertain. This CDR3 is built from 13 residues. Germline CDR1 reads LNHDA; CDR2 reads SQIVND (reference sequence). Deletions cut 3 bases from V and 3 bases from J, with 9 bases between. The CDR3 DNA reads TGTGCCAGTAGTATTGCCAGGAACTACGAGCAGTACTTC. This encodes CASSIARNYEQYF.

The genes are TRBV7-9 and TRBJ2-1, with D possibly being TRBD2 (5 bases). The CDR3 covers 14 residues. Per germline, CDR1 SEHNR and CDR2 FQNEAQ (reference sequence). Trimming pared 5 bases from V and 4 bases from J, leaving 12 bases between. CDR3 residues: CASSVPTGYNEQFF. CDR3 DNA sequence: TGTGCCAGCAGCGTCCCGACGGGGTACAATGAGCAGTTCTTC.

By share, this clone counts as medium-sized. The chain uses TRBV4-1 and TRBJ2-1; TRBD2 matches 11 bases. The CDR3 covers 16 residues. V trimming: 2 bases; J trimming: 8 bases; junction bases outside the gene matches: 8. The germline V gene has CDR1 MGHRA and CDR2 YSYEKL. DNA for the CDR3: TGCGCCAGCAGCCAAATCTTAGCGGGAGGGCCATATGAGCAGTTCTTC. Translation gives CASSQILAGGPYEQFF.

The V and J genes are TRBV24-1 and TRBJ2-3; TRBD1 agrees at 9 bases. CDR3 length: 15 residues. Per the germline V gene, CDR1 is KGHDR and CDR2 is SFDVKD. The V segment lost 3 bases and the J segment 5 bases; nucleotides outside the gene matches: 5. CDR3 amino acids: CATSDAQGAIDTQYF. The CDR3 DNA reads as TGTGCCACCAGTGATGCACAGGGGGCCATAGATACGCAGTATTTT.

The chain links TRBV7-9 to TRBJ1-1; D not certain. This CDR3 has 14 residues. V was clipped by 5 bases and J by 2 bases, with 12 bases between them. Germline V lookup: CDR1 SEHNR, CDR2 FQNEAQ (reference sequence). CDR3 nucleotides: TGTGCCAGCAGCCTAACCATCTCCAACACTGAAGCTTTCTTT. The encoded protein is CASSLTISNTEAFF.

Note on this clone: The same CDR3 is also encoded by other DNA sequences in this sample. The chain uses TRBV28 and TRBJ1-2; 9 positions match TRBD1. V lost 3 bases and J lost 2; bases outside the gene matches: 4. In germline, CDR1 is MDHEN, CDR2 SYDVKM. The CDR3 consists of 15 residues. CDR3 loop: CASSFGDRENYGYTF. The CDR3, as DNA: TGTGCCAGCAGTTTCGGGGACAGGGAAAACTATGGCTACACCTTC.

The V gene is TRBV29-1, the J gene TRBJ2-7, with a possible D match to TRBD1 (5 bases). From germline, CDR1 is SQVTM and CDR2 ANQGSEA. There are 13 residues in the CDR3. The V end lost 2 bases, the J end lost 4 bases, and 12 bases lay between the germline ends. CDR3 nucleotide sequence: TGCAGCGTTGAACTAGGGGCTCGTTACGAGCAGTACTTC. This encodes CSVELGARYEQYF.

J is TRBJ2-7 and V is TRBV25-1; 11 nucleotides match TRBD2. The J segment lost 7 bases and the V segment lost 4 bases, leaving 12 bases of the junction unmatched. The CDR3 contains 16 residues. Germline V gene lookup returns CDR1 MGHDK and CDR2 SYGVNS. The DNA of the CDR3 is TGTGCCAGCAGTGCAACGGGACTAGCGGTCTTTGAAGAGCAGTACTTC. It codes for CASSATGLAVFEEQYF.